Below are 25 T cell receptor beta chains sequenced from a single sample in a study of graft-versus-host responses after intestinal transplantation. Measured with immunoSEQ multiplex PCR; TCRdb has only the in-frame clones, and not every one. The data contain approximately 70,000 clones, more than 90% of them singletons. The sample was bone marrow, taken 734 days after intestinal transplantation. Receptors were obtained from a human patient who received an intestinal transplant, so some T cells may come from the graft donor.

This sequence joins TRBV7-9 and TRBJ2-7; 7 bases match TRBD1. The ends lost 7 bases at V and 0 bases at J; junction bases unmatched: 3. The CDR3 loop spans 13 amino acids. Germline CDR1 and CDR2: SEHNR and FQNEAQ (reference sequence). The CDR3 DNA is TGTGCCAGCACACAGGGGAACTCCTACGAGCAGTACTTC. This codes for CASTQGNSYEQYF.

The genes are TRBV5-4 and TRBJ1-1; a possible D gene is TRBD1 (5 bases). Between the trimmed V and J ends, which lost 7 bases and 3 bases, there was a span of 10 bases. In germline, CDR1 is SGHNT, CDR2 YYREEE (reference sequence). CDR3 length equals 12 residues. For the CDR3, the DNA is TGTGCCAGCGGAAGGGGTGACACTGAAGCTTTCTTT. Its protein product is CASGRGDTEAFF.

V and J are TRBV11-3 and TRBJ2-1, with a weak D call TRBD1 (6 bases). Deletions cut 4 bases from V and 8 bases from J, with 9 bases between. The germline gives CDR1 SGHNT, CDR2 YENEEA. The CDR3 has 12 residues. The CDR3 bases are TGTGCCAGCAGCTACAGGGTCGATGAGCAGTTCTTC. Residues: CASSYRVDEQFF.

The V gene is TRBV7-9, the J gene TRBJ2-3; 9 positions match TRBD2. V trimming: 5 bases; J trimming: 3 bases; junction bases outside the gene matches: 6. This CDR3 has 15 residues. CDR1 and CDR2 (germline): SEHNR, FQNEAQ (reference sequence). In DNA, the CDR3 is TGTGCCAGCAGCCCCCGACTAGCGGAGACAGATACGCAGTATTTT. Translation gives CASSPRLAETDTQYF.

The rearrangement joins TRBV7-2 to TRBJ2-3; D gene ambiguous. The germline CDR1 and CDR2 sequences are SGHTA and FQGNSA. V dropped 5 bases and J dropped 13 bases, with 22 bases sitting between them. This CDR3 region has 14 residues. CDR3 coding DNA: TGTGCCAGCAGCCCCCGCGACACTGACCGCGCAGAGTATTTT. Encoded protein: CASSPRDTDRAEYF.

This clone was recorded once. V and J are TRBV5-4 and TRBJ2-7, with D tentatively TRBD1 (5 bases). CDR1 SGHNT and CDR2 YYREEE come from the germline V gene (reference sequence). Between the trimmed V and J ends, which lost 1 base and 2 bases, there was a span of 10 bases. The CDR3 is 14 amino acids. CDR3: CASSLQGATYEQYF. The CDR3 DNA sequence: TGTGCCAGCAGCTTGCAGGGTGCAACCTACGAGCAGTACTTC.

V and J are TRBV18 and TRBJ1-6; D gene ambiguous. CDR1 is KGHSH, CDR2 LQKENI, per germline. V dropped 2 bases and J dropped 5 bases, with 10 bases sitting between them. This CDR3 spans 15 amino acids. The CDR3 is CASSPGSSDNSPLHF. The CDR3 nucleotides read TGTGCCAGCTCACCAGGGTCTTCAGATAATTCACCCCTCCACTTT.

The V call is TRBV5-4, the J call TRBJ1-1, with TRBD1 as a possible D gene (6 bases). The CDR3 is 13 amino acids. Trimming cost V 0 bases and J 6 bases, with 9 bases left between them. Germline loops: CDR1 SGHNT, CDR2 YYREEE (reference sequence). The DNA of the CDR3 is TGTGCCAGCAGCTTGGACCACAGGGCTGAAGCTTTCTTT. It encodes CASSLDHRAEAFF.

The chain recombines TRBV9 with TRBJ1-3; no clear D. CDR1 is SGDLS and CDR2 is YYNGEE in the germline V gene. This CDR3 is 13 amino acids long. V lost 4 bases, J lost 4 bases, and 9 bases lay in between. As DNA, the CDR3 is TGTGCCAGCAGCTCAACACAGGGAAACACCATATATTTT. Its translation is CASSSTQGNTIYF.

The chain has TRBV5-1 and TRBJ2-7, with D perhaps TRBD1 or TRBD2 (6 bases each). Looked up from germline, CDR1 is SGHRS and CDR2 is YFSETQ. The CDR3 spans 15 residues. The ends were cut back, 0 bases at V and 3 bases at J, with 13 bases in the middle. The CDR3: CASSLAEGGYYEQYF. CDR3 DNA sequence: TGCGCCAGCAGCTTGGCGGAAGGGGGGTACTACGAGCAGTACTTC.

V gene TRBV19 combines with J gene TRBJ1-2, with D possibly matching TRBD1 (5 bases). V lost 2 bases, J lost 4 bases, and 11 bases lay in between. CDR1 is LNHDA, CDR2 SQIVND, per germline (reference sequence). The CDR3 has 14 residues. The CDR3 DNA reads TGTGCCAGTAGTATACAGGCGGGGGGCTATGGCTACACCTTC. This translates into CASSIQAGGYGYTF.

The chain is built from TRBV5-1 and TRBJ1-5; 8 nucleotides agree with TRBD1. The CDR3 is 15 amino acids. J lost 5 bases, V lost 2 bases, and 6 bases had no gene match. The germline gives CDR1 SGHRS, CDR2 YFSETQ. This chain's CDR3 is CASSFSGGAYQPQHF. The CDR3 coding sequence is TGCGCCAGCAGCTTCTCAGGGGGCGCGTATCAGCCCCAGCATTTT. Based on the CDR3 plus reference TRBV5-1 and TRBJ1-5, the full variable domain is KAGVTQTPRYLIKTRGQQVTLSCSPISGHRSVSWYQQTPGQGLQFLFEYFSETQRNKGNFPGRFSGRQFSNSRSEMNVSTLELGDSALYLCASSFSGGAYQPQHFGDGTRLSIL.

The genes are TRBV6-4 and TRBJ2-6; D not certain. The length of the CDR3 is 14 residues. V dropped 2 bases and J dropped 0 bases, with 2 bases sitting between them. CDR1 MRHNA and CDR2 SNTAGT come from the germline V gene. The CDR3 nucleotides are TGTGCCAGCAGTGACAACTCTGGGGCCAACGTCCTGACTTTC. Translated, it gives CASSDNSGANVLTF.

The rearrangement uses TRBV18 and TRBJ2-5, with D uncertain. The CDR3 runs 15 residues. Deletions cut 0 bases from V and 1 base from J, with 9 bases between. Per the germline V gene, CDR1 is KGHSH and CDR2 is LQKENI. CDR3 sequence: CASSPPLSLQETQYF. DNA for the CDR3: TGTGCCAGCTCACCACCGTTGAGTCTCCAAGAGACCCAGTACTTC.

The chain links TRBV5-6 to TRBJ1-4; the D is unclear. CDR1 and CDR2 from the germline V gene are SGHDT and YYEEEE. V was trimmed by 0 bases and J by 3 bases, leaving 9 bases between them. This CDR3 comprises 15 residues. CDR3 nucleotide sequence: TGTGCCAGCAGCTTGGAAGGACTACCTAATGAAAAACTGTTTTTT. This translates into CASSLEGLPNEKLFF.

The chain joins TRBV5-4 to TRBJ2-2; no clear D gene. V was shortened by 4 bases and J by 1 base, with 8 bases between the two germline ends. Per germline, CDR1 SGHNT and CDR2 YYREEE (reference sequence). The CDR3 sequence is 14 residues long. The CDR3 nucleotides read TGTGCCAGCAGCGCCCTTGGGAACACCGGGGAGCTGTTTTTT. This sequence encodes CASSALGNTGELFF.

This clone was detected only once. This chain uses TRBV6-5 with TRBJ2-1, with no clear D. The CDR3 is 12 residues long. From germline, CDR1 is MNHEY and CDR2 SVGAGI. CDR3 sequence (DNA): TGTGCGATAGGGCAGCTAAACAATGAGCAGTTCTTC. Residues: CAIGQLNNEQFF.

The chain is built from TRBV4-2 and TRBJ2-7; 7 bases line up with TRBD2. Germline CDR1 is LGHNA and CDR2 is YNFKEQ. CDR3 length: 16 amino acids. Trimming removed 0 bases from V and 2 bases from J; junction bases left unmatched: 7. The CDR3, as DNA: TGTGCCAGCAGCCAAGATACATTGGGGGGGGCCTACGAGCAGTACTTC. Its protein product is CASSQDTLGGAYEQYF.

The CDR3 here is CATSGLAGYLEQYF. CDR3 DNA: TGTGCCACCAGCGGGCTAGCGGGATATCTCGAGCAGTACTTC. V gene TRBV15 combines with J gene TRBJ2-7, with 9 bases lining up with TRBD2. Germline CDR1 LNHNV, CDR2 YYDKDF (reference sequence). J was trimmed by 6 bases and V by 5 bases; bases with no gene match: 8. This CDR3 spans 14 amino acids.

The rearrangement links TRBV14 to TRBJ2-7; D possibly corresponds to TRBD2 (6 bases). CDR1 is SGHDN, CDR2 FVKESK, per germline. V lost 1 base, J lost 2 bases, and 12 bases lay in between. The CDR3 length is 15 residues. CDR3 DNA sequence: TGTGCCAGCAGCCAAGGTCTAGCGCCCGCCTACGAGCAGTACTTC. Translating gives CASSQGLAPAYEQYF.

V usage is TRBV9 and J usage is TRBJ1-4; 7 nucleotides agree with TRBD1. Trimming cost V 2 bases and J 4 bases; bases outside gene matches: 5. CDR1 and CDR2 (germline): SGDLS, YYNGEE. This CDR3 comprises 15 residues. The CDR3 sequence is CASSVTQGYNEKLFF. CDR3 in DNA: TGTGCCAGCAGCGTGACACAGGGGTATAATGAAAAACTGTTTTTT.

V gene TRBV7-3 combines with J gene TRBJ2-1; D tentatively fits TRBD1 or TRBD2 (5 bases each). CDR1 and CDR2 (germline): SGHTA, FQGTGA. V dropped 5 bases and J dropped 0 bases, with 11 bases sitting between them. CDR3 length equals 15 residues. The DNA for the CDR3 is TGTGCCAGCAGCCCTGAGGGGAGCTCCTACAATGAGCAGTTCTTC. It is translated as CASSPEGSSYNEQFF.

A note on this clone: Because it lacks the conserved phenylalanine or tryptophan at the end, this CDR3 is likely a read error. The J gene is TRBJ1-1, the V gene TRBV6-6; 8 positions match TRBD1. Germline loops: CDR1 MNHNY, CDR2 SVGAGI (reference sequence). The CDR3 is made up of 14 amino acids. CDR3 sequence: CASSQGAPNTEAFL. The CDR3 DNA follows: TGCGCCAGCTCTCAGGGGGCCCCGAACACTGAAGCTTTCCTT.

This chain connects TRBV19 to TRBJ2-1; tentative D call: TRBD1 (5 bases). Trimming took off 2 bases at V and 0 bases at J, with 8 bases between the two ends. This CDR3 comprises 15 residues. The germline V gene has CDR1 LNHDA and CDR2 SQIVND (reference sequence). For the CDR3, the DNA is TGTGCCAGTAGTATAACAGGCAGCTCCTACAATGAGCAGTTCTTC. Translating it yields CASSITGSSYNEQFF.

The chain uses TRBV6-6 and TRBJ2-7; the D gene is possibly TRBD1 (6 bases). Trimming left V 6 bases short and J 4 bases short, with 10 bases between. The CDR3 is made up of 12 amino acids. The V gene's germline CDR1 is MNHNY and CDR2 SVGAGI (reference sequence). The CDR3 sequence is CASSSQGYEQYF. CDR3 sequence (DNA): TGTGCCAGCAGCAGCCAGGGGTACGAGCAGTACTTC.